These 25 T cell receptor beta chains came from one sample sequenced in a study of cytomegalovirus exposure and HLA in healthy donors (dated by TCRdb to 2016 to 2017). The library was produced with the immunoSEQ multiplex PCR assay. The table was pulled from immuneACCESS by TCRdb, which kept in-frame rearrangements only. Such tables lose some clones; where checked, under half of the loss comes from unresolved V genes, and the rest has no known cause. Across this sample there are some 68,000 clones, with approximately 94% seen only once. About 1.5% of the sample goes to the ten largest clones. Sequenced: PBMCs. The source of these receptors is a man younger than 35 in good health and CMV-seropositive.

V usage is TRBV7-9 and J usage is TRBJ2-2; 7 bases align to TRBD1. The CDR3 spans 15 residues. Germline V CDR1 and CDR2: SEHNR, FQNEAQ (reference sequence). Unmatched junction bases numbered 3, after V lost 3 bases and J lost 2 bases. The CDR3 nucleotides are TGTGCCAGCAGCTTGGACAGGCCCAACACCGGGGAGCTGTTTTTT. Amino acid sequence: CASSLDRPNTGELFF.

This chain links TRBV27 with TRBJ1-6; D call uncertain. The germline gives CDR1 MNHEY, CDR2 SMNVEV (reference sequence). This CDR3 is built from 16 residues. V lost 2 bases and J 8 bases, leaving 16 bases between the germline ends. CDR3 DNA sequence: TGTGCCAGCAGTTTAGAGGGTGTCAGTTTTTATTCACCCCTCCACTTT. Its protein is CASSLEGVSFYSPLHF.

V and J are TRBV2 and TRBJ1-1, with a weak D call TRBD1 (6 bases). The CDR3 is made up of 14 amino acids. The germline V gene has CDR1 SNHLY and CDR2 FYNNEI. V was clipped by 4 bases and J by 0 bases, with 9 bases between them. This CDR3 is CASSARTVNTEAFF. The CDR3, as DNA: TGTGCCAGCAGTGCCAGGACAGTGAACACTGAAGCTTTCTTT. Variable domain in full (rest from reference TRBV2 and TRBJ1-1): EPEVTQTPSHQVTQMGQEVILRCVPISNHLYFYWYRQILGQKVEFLVSFYNNEISEKSEIFDDQFSVERPDGSNFTLKIRSTKLEDSAMYFCASSARTVNTEAFFGQGTRLTVV.

This chain joins TRBV4-1 and TRBJ1-1; D may be TRBD1 (5 bases). The CDR3 sequence is 14 residues long. V lost 3 bases, J lost 3 bases, and 11 bases lay in between. Looked up from germline, CDR1 is MGHRA and CDR2 is YSYEKL. CDR3 nucleotide sequence: TGCGCCAGCAGCCACGGACGGGGGGACACTGAAGCTTTCTTT. It is translated as CASSHGRGDTEAFF.

The chain carries TRBV9 and TRBJ2-3; D gene unclear. Germline-derived CDR1 and CDR2 are SGDLS and YYNGEE. The CDR3 contains 14 residues. V gave up 1 base and J gave up 5 bases, with 11 bases separating them. CDR3 in amino acids: CASSVPSDLDTQYF. The CDR3, as DNA: TGTGCCAGCAGCGTACCCTCCGACTTAGATACGCAGTATTTT.

The chain carries TRBV6-6 and TRBJ2-7; 8 bases map to TRBD1. This CDR3 has 12 residues. V was pared by 6 bases and J by 6 bases, with 4 bases of the junction left unmatched. CDR1 MNHNY and CDR2 SVGAGI come from the germline V gene (reference sequence). The CDR3 loop is CASSGQGFEQYF. For the CDR3, the DNA is TGTGCCAGCAGCGGACAGGGCTTCGAGCAGTACTTC.

This clone was seen a single time. CDR3 residues: CASSLYAGVNEQFF. Written as DNA, the CDR3 is TGCGCCAGCAGCTTGTACGCGGGGGTGAATGAGCAGTTCTTC. The rearrangement links TRBV5-1 to TRBJ2-1, with 7 bases lining up with TRBD2. This CDR3 spans 14 amino acids. Germline V gene sequence: CDR1 SGHRS, CDR2 YFSETQ. With 1 base clipped from V and 7 bases from J, the junction kept 5 bases outside the gene matches.

The chain has TRBV5-1 and TRBJ2-2, with TRBD2 matching over 12 bases. Trimming removed 3 bases from V and 5 bases from J; junction bases left unmatched: 2. The CDR3 extends over 15 amino acids. Germline assignment: CDR1 SGHRS and CDR2 YFSETQ. The DNA of the CDR3 is TGCGCCAGCAGCTGGACTAGCGGGGAGACCGGGGAGCTGTTTTTT. Translated, it gives CASSWTSGETGELFF.

The chain links TRBV2 to TRBJ2-7; 14 nucleotides align to TRBD2. The germline V gene has CDR1 SNHLY and CDR2 FYNNEI. The V segment lost 8 bases and the J segment 4 bases; nucleotides outside the gene matches: 4. The CDR3 extends over 14 amino acids. CDR3 sequence reads: CASGLAGGGYEQYF. Here the CDR3 DNA reads TGTGCCAGCGGACTAGCGGGAGGAGGATACGAGCAGTACTTC.

The gene calls are TRBV27 and TRBJ1-1; 7 bases agree with TRBD1. Germline CDR1 MNHEY, CDR2 SMNVEV (reference sequence). V was clipped by 2 bases and J by 0 bases; unmatched bases: 6. The CDR3 consists of 16 residues. CDR3 loop: CASSLSQGGMNTEAFF. CDR3 sequence (DNA): TGTGCCAGCAGTTTAAGCCAGGGGGGTATGAACACTGAAGCTTTCTTT.

The J gene is TRBJ1-2, the V gene TRBV30, with D tentatively TRBD1 (6 bases). Per the germline V gene, CDR1 is GTSNPN and CDR2 is SVGIG (reference sequence). The CDR3 contains 12 residues. V gave up 1 base and J gave up 6 bases, with 9 bases separating them. The CDR3 is CAWSGDTHGYTF. The CDR3 DNA reads TGTGCCTGGAGTGGGGACACACATGGCTACACCTTC.

This chain connects TRBV11-2 to TRBJ2-3; 10 bases align to TRBD1. Trimming at V came to 5 bases and at J to 4 bases, leaving 9 bases not matched to a gene. CDR1 and CDR2 from the germline V gene are SGHAT and FQNNGV. CDR3 length: 16 amino acids. The CDR3 region has the DNA TGTGCCAGCAGCACGGCCGGGACAGGGGCCGCAGATACGCAGTATTTT. Translating it yields CASSTAGTGAADTQYF.

The chain employs TRBV4-1 and TRBJ1-2, with D perhaps matching TRBD1 (5 bases). The CDR3 runs 14 residues. With 0 bases removed from V and 10 bases from J, the gap between germline ends came to 15 bases. Per the germline V gene, CDR1 is MGHRA and CDR2 is YSYEKL. The CDR3 bases are TGCGCCAGCAGCCAAGATGGGGGGGAATTTTACTACACCTTC. Its protein is CASSQDGGEFYYTF.

The chain couples TRBV4-1 to TRBJ2-7; D possibly corresponds to TRBD2 (6 bases). Looked up from germline, CDR1 is MGHRA and CDR2 is YSYEKL. Trimming removed 1 base from V and 4 bases from J, with 11 bases in between. The CDR3 sequence is 14 residues long. CDR3 coding DNA: TGCGCCAGCAGCCAAGCGGGAGCGAATTACGAGCAGTACTTC. This translates into CASSQAGANYEQYF.

V and J are TRBV19 and TRBJ2-7, with 11 bases that match TRBD2. V lost 2 bases to trimming and J lost 3 bases; unmatched junction nucleotides: 12. The length of the CDR3 is 18 residues. In germline, CDR1 is LNHDA, CDR2 SQIVND (reference sequence). CDR3 coding DNA: TGTGCCAGTAGTATAAGCGCTCCGGGACTAGCGGAGGTCTACGAGCAGTACTTC. Translation gives CASSISAPGLAEVYEQYF.

The chain carries TRBV6-1 and TRBJ2-3, with D perhaps matching TRBD2 (6 bases). Trimming took 2 bases from V and 0 from J, leaving 15 bases between them. This CDR3 has 17 residues. The V gene's germline CDR1 is MNHNS and CDR2 SASEGT. The CDR3 sequence is CASSELRRAYSTDTQYF. The CDR3 bases are TGTGCCAGCAGTGAACTGAGGAGGGCCTATAGCACAGATACGCAGTATTTT.

CDR3 sequence: CASSWGQGRSETQYF. The CDR3, as DNA: TGCGCCAGCAGTTGGGGACAGGGGCGATCAGAGACCCAGTACTTC. The chain has TRBV5-1 and TRBJ2-5, with 10 bases aligning to TRBD1. Germline lookup yields CDR1 SGHRS and CDR2 YFSETQ. CDR3 length equals 15 residues. The V gene end was trimmed by 5 bases and the J gene end by 4 bases; junction bases not matched to a gene: 8.

This chain links TRBV30 with TRBJ2-3, with 7 bases fitting TRBD1. Trimming cost V 2 bases and J 4 bases; bases outside gene matches: 9. Germline V gives CDR1 GTSNPN, CDR2 SVGIG (reference sequence). The CDR3 runs to 15 residues. The CDR3 spells CAWSFQTGNADTQYF. In nucleotides, the CDR3 is TGTGCCTGGAGTTTCCAGACAGGGAACGCAGATACGCAGTATTTT.

V gene TRBV10-1 combines with J gene TRBJ1-4, with 7 nucleotides matching TRBD1. The CDR3 consists of 15 residues. The J segment lost 8 bases and the V segment lost 5 bases, leaving 11 bases of the junction unmatched. Germline V gives CDR1 WNHNN, CDR2 SYGVQD (reference sequence). CDR3 residues: CASSSTGSGGEKLFF. The CDR3 coding sequence is TGCGCCAGCAGTTCGACAGGGAGCGGAGGGGAAAAACTGTTTTTT.

This chain uses TRBV15 with TRBJ1-4; D gene uncertain. The ends were cut back, 3 bases at V and 4 bases at J, with 12 bases in the middle. The CDR3 length is 15 residues. The V gene's germline CDR1 is LNHNV and CDR2 YYDKDF (reference sequence). CDR3 residues: CATSRPAGVNEKLFF. DNA of the CDR3: TGTGCCACCAGCAGGCCAGCGGGCGTTAATGAAAAACTGTTTTTT.

The V call is TRBV5-1, the J call TRBJ2-2; perhaps TRBD1 as D (6 bases). This CDR3 contains 15 residues. The V end was cut by 0 bases, the J end by 2 bases, with 8 bases between. The germline CDR1 and CDR2 sequences are SGHRS and YFSETQ. The CDR3, as DNA: TGCGCCAGCAGCTTGGCGGACAGCAACACCGGGGAGCTGTTTTTT. Its translation: CASSLADSNTGELFF.

The V and J genes are TRBV9 and TRBJ2-5, with TRBD2 matching 16 bases. The V segment lost 3 bases and the J segment 3 bases; nucleotides outside the gene matches: 5. The CDR3 runs 17 residues. The germline CDR1 and CDR2 sequences are SGDLS and YYNGEE. The CDR3 reads CASSGGLAGGVKETQYF. CDR3 sequence (DNA): TGTGCCAGCAGCGGGGGACTAGCGGGAGGGGTAAAAGAGACCCAGTACTTC. The full variable domain, rest sourced from reference TRBV9 and TRBJ2-5, is DSGVTQTPKHLITATGQRVTLRCSPRSGDLSVYWYQQSLDQGLQFLIQYYNGEERAKGNILERFSAQQFPDLHSELNLSSLELGDSALYFCASSGGLAGGVKETQYFGPGTRLLVL.

The chain is built from TRBV19 and TRBJ2-7; D is unclear. The V gene lost 5 bases and the J gene lost 2 bases, with 10 bases spanning the gap. The CDR3 sequence is 13 residues long. Germline V lookup: CDR1 LNHDA, CDR2 SQIVND (reference sequence). CDR3 in amino acids: CASSSTVTYEQYF. The CDR3 nucleotides read TGTGCCAGTAGTTCAACTGTTACCTACGAGCAGTACTTC.

J is TRBJ2-7 and V is TRBV5-1; no definite D call. The CDR3 has 14 residues. Trimming left V 0 bases short and J 3 bases short, with 10 bases between. The germline gives CDR1 SGHRS, CDR2 YFSETQ. In DNA, the CDR3 is TGCGCCAGCAGCTTGGAGTCAGGCGACTACGAGCAGTACTTC. It yields the protein CASSLESGDYEQYF.

The rearrangement links TRBV7-9 to TRBJ2-3, with 13 bases aligning to TRBD2. CDR1 and CDR2 from the germline V gene are SEHNR and FQNEAQ (reference sequence). V shed 4 bases and J 4 bases; nucleotides not matched to a gene: 5. CDR3 length: 16 residues. The CDR3 nucleotides read TGTGCCAGCAGCTCTCGGACTAGCGGGAGCTCAGATACGCAGTATTTT. Protein product: CASSSRTSGSSDTQYF.